These 16 T cell receptor beta chains share one sample of origin, sequenced in a study of blood T cell repertoires in COVID-19. Sequencing used immunoSEQ multiplex PCR; TCRdb keeps in-frame clones, though not all of them. In the table there are around 60,000 clones, 70% to 90% of which are singletons. Sequencing used peripheral blood. Receptors were obtained from a human donor with active COVID-19. The donor label of this sample is uncertain.

This chain uses TRBV7-2 with TRBJ2-6; D possibly corresponds to TRBD2 (5 bases). The CDR3 spans 16 residues. Germline lookup yields CDR1 SGHTA and CDR2 FQGNSA. Trimming cost V 6 bases and J 4 bases, with 16 bases left between them. The CDR3 DNA is TGTGCCAGCAGAATGCAGGAGGTCGGCGGGGCCAACGTCCTGACTTTC. Translated, it gives CASRMQEVGGANVLTF.

This rearrangement joins TRBV7-2 to TRBJ2-5; 14 nucleotides match TRBD2. J was trimmed by 5 bases and V by 5 bases; bases with no gene match: 4. The CDR3 contains 15 residues. From germline, CDR1 is SGHTA and CDR2 FQGNSA. In DNA, the CDR3 is TGTGCCAGCAGCCCGAGGACTAGCGGGAGGGAGACCCAGTACTTC. Amino acids: CASSPRTSGRETQYF.

This clone turned up a few times. V is TRBV13 and J is TRBJ1-5; no definite D call. In germline, CDR1 is PRHDT, CDR2 FYEKMQ (reference sequence). The length of the CDR3 is 13 residues. Between the trimmed V and J ends, which lost 5 bases and 5 bases, there was a span of 10 bases. The CDR3 bases are TGTGCCAGCAGCGCGTTTGTGGATCAGCCCCAGCATTTT. Amino acid sequence: CASSAFVDQPQHF.

This rearrangement joins TRBV18 to TRBJ1-4; D gene ambiguous. The CDR3 is made up of 15 amino acids. Germline-derived CDR1 and CDR2 are KGHSH and LQKENI. Trimming shortened V by 3 bases and J by 0 bases, and 8 bases separated the two germline ends. CDR3 sequence: CASSPFVSTNEKLFF. The CDR3 DNA sequence: TGTGCCAGCTCACCCTTCGTCTCAACTAATGAAAAACTGTTTTTT.

In its sample, this clone was seen once. The rearrangement uses TRBV5-1 and TRBJ2-5, with 7 bases matching TRBD1. Germline CDR1 is SGHRS and CDR2 is YFSETQ. Trimming removed 3 bases from V and 2 bases from J; junction bases left unmatched: 4. This CDR3 is 14 amino acids long. CDR3 nucleotide sequence: TGCGCCAGCAGCTGGACAGGTCTACAAGAGACCCAGTACTTC. Translation: CASSWTGLQETQYF.

The V and J genes are TRBV27 and TRBJ2-3; D remains ambiguous. CDR3 length: 11 amino acids. The germline CDR1 and CDR2 sequences are MNHEY and SMNVEV (reference sequence). The V end lost 6 bases, the J end lost 2 bases, and 3 bases lay between the germline ends. The CDR3 loop reads CASSNTDTQYF. The CDR3 coding sequence is TGTGCCAGCAGCAACACAGATACGCAGTATTTT.

The gene calls are TRBV4-3 and TRBJ1-1; no clear D. V gave up 1 base and J gave up 0 bases, with 15 bases separating them. The germline CDR1 and CDR2 sequences are LGHNA and YSLEER. The length of the CDR3 is 17 residues. In nucleotides, the CDR3 is TGCGCCAGCAGCCAAGGCAGAAGACTTAAGATGAACACTGAAGCTTTCTTT. Protein product: CASSQGRRLKMNTEAFF.

This chain joins TRBV27 and TRBJ1-2; 8 bases fit TRBD1. This CDR3 region has 13 residues. CDR1 is MNHEY and CDR2 is SMNVEV in the germline V gene (reference sequence). The junction had 6 bases not matched to a gene; V was cut back by 5 bases and J by 7 bases. CDR3 loop: CASSPSGGFGYTF. Written as DNA, the CDR3 is TGTGCCAGCAGTCCCTCAGGGGGCTTTGGCTACACCTTC.

This chain joins TRBV3-1 (or the pseudogene TRBV3-2) and TRBJ1-6; no clear D gene. Per the germline V gene, CDR1 is LGHDT and CDR2 is YNNKEL (reference sequence). V lost 2 bases to trimming and J lost 6 bases, with 11 bases between them. The CDR3 sequence is 15 residues long. The CDR3 nucleotides are TGTGCCAGCAGCCAACACCCAGCGTCTAATTCACCCCTCCACTTT. Encoded protein: CASSQHPASNSPLHF.

This clone has a single count. The chain recombines TRBV6-6 with TRBJ1-6; D gene uncertain. The germline V gene has CDR1 MNHNY and CDR2 SVGAGI (reference sequence). The CDR3 contains 15 residues. V was clipped by 0 bases and J by 7 bases, with 10 bases between them. The DNA of the CDR3 is TGTGCCAGCAGTTACTCGGGGAGGGAGAATTCACCCCTCCACTTT. It specifies CASSYSGRENSPLHF.

The V and J genes are TRBV12-2 and TRBJ2-3; the table's TRBD2 call for D was not verified on the DNA. TRBV12-2 counts as a pseudogene. The CDR3 length is 16 residues. Written as DNA, the CDR3 is TGTGCAAGTCGTAATAGCGGGAGGGCCGGTACAGATACGCAGTATTTT. Protein: CASRNSGRAGTDTQYF.

The chain joins TRBV11-2 to TRBJ2-5, with D maybe TRBD1 (6 bases). Between the trimmed V and J ends, which lost 0 bases and 4 bases, there was a span of 15 bases. This CDR3 region has 16 residues. The V gene's germline CDR1 is SGHAT and CDR2 FQNNGV. The DNA for the CDR3 is TGTGCCAGCAGCTTAGATCGCTTGGCAGGGGTAGAGACCCAGTACTTC. This gives the protein CASSLDRLAGVETQYF.

DNA for the CDR3: TGTGCCAGCAGTGACAGGGGTTTATCGGTCAATGAGCAGTTCTTC. It specifies CASSDRGLSVNEQFF. The V and J genes are TRBV25-1 and TRBJ2-1; D is possibly TRBD1 (6 bases). CDR1 and CDR2 (germline): MGHDK, SYGVNS. The V end lost 3 bases, the J end lost 6 bases, and 15 bases lay between the germline ends. The CDR3 runs to 15 residues. The full variable domain, its missing parts supplied by reference TRBV25-1 and TRBJ2-1, is EADIYQTPRYLVIGTGKKITLECSQTMGHDKMYWYQQDPGMELHLIHYSYGVNSTEKGDLSSESTVSRIRTEHFPLTLESARPSHTSQYLCASSDRGLSVNEQFFGPGTRLTVL.

The V and J genes are TRBV5-4 and TRBJ2-3; D perhaps matches TRBD2 (6 bases). The CDR3 runs to 17 residues. Germline assignment: CDR1 SGHNT and CDR2 YYREEE (reference sequence). The ends were cut back, 3 bases at V and 0 bases at J, with 17 bases in the middle. The CDR3 DNA reads TGTGCCAGCAGCTCTAGGGTAGGCGGGACTAGCACAGATACGCAGTATTTT. Encoded protein: CASSSRVGGTSTDTQYF. Complete variable domain (other parts from reference TRBV5-4 and TRBJ2-3): ETGVTQSPTHLIKTRGQQVTLRCSSQSGHNTVSWYQQALGQGPQFIFQYYREEENGRGNFPPRFSGLQFPNYSSELNVNALELDDSALYLCASSSRVGGTSTDTQYFGPGTRLTVL.

The genes are TRBV29-1 and TRBJ2-7; TRBD2 aligns across 11 bases. The trim removed 7 bases at V and 5 bases at J, leaving 13 bases unmatched. The CDR3 sequence is 15 residues long. Looked up from germline, CDR1 is SQVTM and CDR2 is ANQGSEA. CDR3 amino acids: CSARTSGLPRNEQYF. DNA of the CDR3: TGCAGCGCTAGGACTAGCGGGCTCCCCCGGAACGAGCAGTACTTC.

The chain recombines TRBV5-1 with TRBJ1-1; D not certain. Looked up from germline, CDR1 is SGHRS and CDR2 is YFSETQ. CDR3 length: 13 residues. V dropped 3 bases and J dropped 4 bases, with 10 bases sitting between them. CDR3 sequence (DNA): TGCGCCAGCAGCTGGGTCACTAGCACTGAAGCTTTCTTT. It specifies CASSWVTSTEAFF.